These 19 T cell receptor beta chains were sequenced from one sample in a study of identical twins. One entry per CDR3 protein, called by TCRdb with MiXCR from the 5' RACE reads. The table records 450,000 or so distinct CDR3 sequences, roughly an eighth of them present only once. The same specimen was also included in a second study, on yellow fever vaccine responses in identical twins.

Sequenced: CD4+ T cells sorted from blood. The receptor set was obtained from a woman aged 18-29 years in good health.

This chain links TRBV6-2 or TRBV6-3 with TRBJ2-7, with D maybe TRBD2 (6 bases). CDR3 size: 16 residues. Trimming pared 4 bases from V and 1 base from J, leaving 17 bases between. Germline CDR1 MNHEY, CDR2 SVGEGT. In DNA form, the CDR3 reads TGTGCCAGCAGTTGGCCCAGGCTTGGAGGGTCCTACGAGCAGTACTTC. As protein: CASSWPRLGGSYEQYF.

The sample holds many counts of this clonotype. This rearrangement joins TRBV29-1 to TRBJ1-5; D gene unclear. Germline values: CDR1 SQVTM, CDR2 ANQGSEA. The CDR3 consists of 16 residues. V lost 5 bases and J 0 bases, leaving 17 bases between the germline ends. CDR3 residues: CSVKGSDLHSNQPQHF. The CDR3 coding sequence is TGCAGCGTTAAAGGCTCAGATCTTCATAGCAATCAGCCCCAGCATTTT.

In this sample, this clonotype turned up once. The V gene is TRBV6-2 or TRBV6-3, the J gene TRBJ2-5, with 7 positions matching TRBD1. V lost 6 bases and J lost 2; bases outside the gene matches: 9. The CDR3 spans 15 residues. Germline V CDR1 and CDR2: MNHEY, SVGEGT. CDR3 nucleotides: TGTGCCAGCAGGAGGGGACAGCCGGTACAAGAGACCCAGTACTTC. Its protein is CASRRGQPVQETQYF.

The chain carries TRBV28 and TRBJ2-3; 9 nucleotides agree with TRBD2. The germline gives CDR1 MDHEN, CDR2 SYDVKM. The CDR3 runs to 15 residues. With 5 bases clipped from V and 3 bases from J, the junction kept 6 bases outside the gene matches. CDR3: CASSPGGRATDTQYF. Written as DNA, the CDR3 is TGTGCCAGCAGTCCGGGCGGGAGGGCGACAGATACGCAGTATTTT.

This clonotype was observed a few times. The genes are TRBV5-6 and TRBJ1-1; D unresolved. V was trimmed by 0 bases and J by 7 bases, leaving 13 bases between them. This CDR3 contains 14 residues. Per germline, CDR1 SGHDT and CDR2 YYEEEE. The CDR3: CASSLDTGLFEAFF. The DNA of the CDR3 is TGTGCCAGCAGCTTGGATACCGGGTTGTTTGAAGCTTTCTTT.

The table lists this clonotype with a few counts. The gene calls are TRBV15 and TRBJ2-5; TRBD2 matches 8 bases. This CDR3 comprises 15 residues. CDR1 and CDR2 from the germline V gene are LNHNV and YYDKDF (reference sequence). V trimming: 0 bases; J trimming: 9 bases; junction bases outside the gene matches: 9. The CDR3 nucleotides read TGTGCCACCAGCAGAGATCTTGGGGGCGGGGGGCCCCAGTACTTC. Translating gives CATSRDLGGGGPQYF.

In this sample, this clonotype turned up many times. V usage is TRBV5-1 and J usage is TRBJ1-5, with 9 bases matching TRBD1. After removal of 4 bases from V and 6 bases from J, the junction contained 5 bases not matched to a gene. The germline CDR1 and CDR2 sequences are SGHRS and YFSETQ. The CDR3 contains 14 residues. CDR3: CASSTDRGSQPQHF. CDR3 nucleotides: TGCGCCAGCAGCACCGACAGGGGGAGTCAGCCCCAGCATTTT.

The chain recombines TRBV20-1 with TRBJ2-3, with 8 bases fitting TRBD1. This CDR3 comprises 15 residues. Germline CDR1 reads DFQATT; CDR2 reads SNEGSKA (reference sequence). The J segment lost 1 base and the V segment lost 6 bases, leaving 9 bases of the junction unmatched. As DNA, the CDR3 is TGCAGTGCCCACACGACAGGGGCCGGCACAGATACGCAGTATTTT. This codes for CSAHTTGAGTDTQYF.

This clonotype was recorded a few times. V and J are TRBV10-2 and TRBJ2-3, with D possibly TRBD2 on 6 matching bases. Germline lookup yields CDR1 WSHSY and CDR2 SAAADI. The CDR3 is 14 amino acids. Between the trimmed V and J ends, which lost 7 bases and 0 bases, there was a span of 11 bases. CDR3 coding DNA: TGCGCCAGCACCGGGACTCCCAGCACAGATACGCAGTATTTT. Translating gives CASTGTPSTDTQYF.

This sequence joins TRBV6-4 and TRBJ2-1; 10 bases agree with TRBD2. Germline CDR1 is MRHNA and CDR2 is SNTAGT. The CDR3 sequence is 15 residues long. The ends lost 8 bases at V and 2 bases at J; junction bases unmatched: 6. The CDR3 spells CASLSSGGAYNEQFF. For the CDR3, the DNA is TGTGCCAGCTTATCAAGCGGGGGGGCCTACAATGAGCAGTTCTTC.

The chain recombines TRBV20-1 with TRBJ2-3; no definite D call. Trimming took 2 bases from V and 0 from J, leaving 6 bases between them. This CDR3 comprises 13 residues. The germline CDR1 and CDR2 sequences are DFQATT and SNEGSKA (reference sequence). CDR3 DNA: TGCAGTGCTAGAAGGCCCAGCACAGATACGCAGTATTTT. Protein sequence: CSARRPSTDTQYF.

This clonotype turned up a few times. The gene calls are TRBV24-1 and TRBJ2-2; TRBD1 matches 8 bases. This CDR3 is 14 amino acids long. Germline loops: CDR1 KGHDR, CDR2 SFDVKD. Unmatched junction bases numbered 5, after V lost 7 bases and J lost 5 bases. CDR3 bases: TGTGCCACCAGGGACAGGGAAGGGACCGGGGAGCTGTTTTTT. This codes for CATRDREGTGELFF.

This chain joins TRBV18 and TRBJ2-7; 7 bases map to TRBD1. Germline V lookup: CDR1 KGHSH, CDR2 LQKENI. The CDR3 has 15 residues. V was clipped by 0 bases and J by 5 bases; unmatched bases: 7. This CDR3 reads CASSPPPRGYHEQYF. CDR3 sequence (DNA): TGTGCCAGCTCACCACCGCCCAGGGGGTACCACGAGCAGTACTTC.

This clonotype was picked up a small number of times. V and J are TRBV10-3 and TRBJ2-5; D unresolved. The CDR3 contains 12 residues. The germline V gene has CDR1 ENHRY and CDR2 SYGVKD. Between the trimmed V and J ends, which lost 11 bases and 3 bases, there was a span of 13 bases. The CDR3 DNA is TGTGCCTCGACCGGGCAAGAAGAGACCCAGTACTTC. Amino acid sequence: CASTGQEETQYF.

Only a few counts were recorded for this clonotype. This chain joins TRBV20-1 and TRBJ2-5; 10 nucleotides match TRBD1. The V and J ends lost 8 bases and 0 bases, in that order; junction bases with no gene match: 6. Germline V gene data show CDR1 as DFQATT and CDR2 as SNEGSKA (reference sequence). The CDR3 is made up of 14 amino acids. CDR3 protein: CSTTGQGNQETQYF. The CDR3 nucleotides are TGCAGTACAACGGGACAGGGGAACCAAGAGACCCAGTACTTC.

The rearrangement links TRBV12-3 or TRBV12-4 to TRBJ1-5; no reliable D call. V lost 3 bases to trimming and J lost 5 bases, with 11 bases between them. CDR3 length: 14 residues. The CDR3 sequence is CASSLGRSDQPQHF. The CDR3 bases are TGTGCCAGCAGTTTGGGCCGGTCGGATCAGCCCCAGCATTTT.

The V gene is TRBV2, the J gene TRBJ2-1; D is ambiguous. The V end lost 5 bases, the J end lost 10 bases, and 3 bases lay between the germline ends. Germline V gene lookup returns CDR1 SNHLY and CDR2 FYNNEI. This CDR3 comprises 9 residues. CDR3 nucleotide sequence: TGTGCCAGCAGTTCAGAGCAGTTCTTC. It encodes CASSSEQFF.

A few counts support this clonotype. The chain is built from TRBV7-2 and TRBJ2-2; 8 positions agree with TRBD2. Germline V lookup: CDR1 SGHTA, CDR2 FQGNSA. The ends lost 2 bases at V and 7 bases at J; junction bases unmatched: 9. This CDR3 contains 16 residues. CDR3 bases: TGTGCCAGCAGCTTAAGCGGCGGGAGGTTTGTCGGGGAGCTGTTTTTT. It encodes CASSLSGGRFVGELFF.

The chain carries TRBV27 and TRBJ2-1; 9 bases fit TRBD1. J gave up 7 bases and V 5 bases, and 12 bases lay outside the gene matches. The CDR3 runs 16 residues. Per the germline V gene, CDR1 is MNHEY and CDR2 is SMNVEV (reference sequence). The CDR3 protein is CASSPYRGPGVNEQFF. In DNA form, the CDR3 reads TGTGCCAGCAGTCCCTACAGGGGGCCGGGGGTGAATGAGCAGTTCTTC.